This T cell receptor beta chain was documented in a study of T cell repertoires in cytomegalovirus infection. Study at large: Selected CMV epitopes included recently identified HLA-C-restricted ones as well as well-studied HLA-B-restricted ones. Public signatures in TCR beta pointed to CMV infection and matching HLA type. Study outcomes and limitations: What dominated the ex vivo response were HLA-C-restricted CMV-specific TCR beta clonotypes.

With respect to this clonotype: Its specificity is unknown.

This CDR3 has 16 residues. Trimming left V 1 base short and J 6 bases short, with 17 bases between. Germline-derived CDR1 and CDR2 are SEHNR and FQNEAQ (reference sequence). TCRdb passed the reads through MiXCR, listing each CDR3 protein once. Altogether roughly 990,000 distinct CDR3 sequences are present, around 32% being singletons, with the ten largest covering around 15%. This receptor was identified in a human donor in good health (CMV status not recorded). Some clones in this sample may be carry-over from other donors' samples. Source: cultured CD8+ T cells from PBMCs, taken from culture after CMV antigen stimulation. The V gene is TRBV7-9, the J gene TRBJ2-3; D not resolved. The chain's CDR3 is CASSLVAPSDSDTQYF. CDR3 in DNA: TGTGCCAGCAGCTTAGTTGCGCCAAGCGACTCGGATACGCAGTATTTT.